Presented here are 12 T cell receptor beta chains from one specimen sequenced in a study of cytomegalovirus exposure and HLA in healthy donors. The PCR employed 60 Vbeta primers together with 13 Jbeta primers. Method: immunoSEQ multiplex PCR; TCRdb's copy keeps in-frame clones and lacks some. This table has around 160,000 clones, around three quarters appearing once. Material: PBMCs. Every receptor here comes from a man in his forties in good health and CMV-seropositive.

In its sample, this clone was seen a few times. This chain joins TRBV14 and TRBJ2-3; 13 bases map to TRBD2. The CDR3 extends over 20 amino acids. Looked up from germline, CDR1 is SGHDN and CDR2 is FVKESK. The junction had 12 bases not matched to a gene; V was cut back by 0 bases and J by 3 bases. This chain's CDR3 is CASSQDIRTGTSGITDTQYF. The CDR3 nucleotides read TGTGCCAGCAGCCAAGATATAAGGACGGGGACTAGCGGGATAACAGATACGCAGTATTTT.

As regards this clone: The sample contains more than one DNA sequence encoding this CDR3. The V gene is TRBV18, the J gene TRBJ2-7; perhaps TRBD2 as D (5 bases). Germline lookup yields CDR1 KGHSH and CDR2 LQKENI. V dropped 3 bases and J dropped 7 bases, with 10 bases sitting between them. The CDR3 spans 12 residues. CDR3 amino acids: CASSPGGGEQYF. The CDR3 region has the DNA TGTGCCAGCTCACCCGGCGGCGGGGAGCAGTACTTC.

The CDR3 DNA reads TGCGCCAGCAGCCAAGATCACGCAGGGGCAAATAATTCACCCCTCCACTTT. It yields the protein CASSQDHAGANNSPLHF. J is TRBJ1-6 and V is TRBV4-1, with D perhaps matching TRBD1 (6 bases). The CDR3 has 17 residues. V lost 0 bases to trimming and J lost 5 bases, with 14 bases between them. Germline values: CDR1 MGHRA, CDR2 YSYEKL.

CDR3 in amino acids: CASSLGRTATEAFF. CDR3 nucleotide sequence: TGTGCCAGCAGCTTAGGTCGGACTGCTACTGAAGCTTTCTTT. This rearrangement joins TRBV7-9 to TRBJ1-1; D not resolved. The CDR3 sequence is 14 residues long. Germline assignment: CDR1 SEHNR and CDR2 FQNEAQ (reference sequence). The V gene lost 1 base and the J gene lost 5 bases, with 11 bases spanning the gap.

This sequence joins TRBV14 and TRBJ2-5; D ambiguous. V lost 1 base, J lost 4 bases, and 4 bases lay in between. The germline gives CDR1 SGHDN, CDR2 FVKESK. The CDR3 has 12 amino acids. The CDR3 spells CASSQVGETQYF. CDR3 in DNA: TGTGCCAGCAGCCAAGTCGGAGAGACCCAGTACTTC.

As regards this clone: One junction end disagrees with the germline gene, perhaps due to a read error. This chain uses TRBV7-9 with TRBJ2-5; tentatively, D is TRBD1 (6 bases). The CDR3 is made up of 13 amino acids. Looked up from germline, CDR1 is SEHNR and CDR2 is FQNEAQ (reference sequence). The CDR3 is CSSSLGQQRTQYF. The CDR3 bases are TGTTCCAGCAGCCTCGGACAGCAGCGGACCCAGTACTTC.

The chain couples TRBV10-3 to TRBJ2-6, with 7 bases aligning to TRBD2. V lost 6 bases to trimming and J lost 2 bases; unmatched junction nucleotides: 13. Germline V gives CDR1 ENHRY, CDR2 SYGVKD. CDR3 length: 18 residues. The CDR3 reads CAISRLSGAAPGANVLTF. Here the CDR3 DNA reads TGTGCCATCAGCCGCCTGAGCGGGGCTGCCCCTGGGGCCAACGTCCTGACTTTC.

A single count supports this clone. This chain joins TRBV20-1 and TRBJ1-3; the D is unclear. CDR1 and CDR2 from the germline V gene are DFQATT and SNEGSKA (reference sequence). CDR3 length: 10 amino acids. V shed 5 bases and J shed 4 bases, with 3 bases lying between them. CDR3 DNA sequence: TGCAGTGCTCTCGGAAACACCATATATTTT. Its protein product is CSALGNTIYF.

The chain combines TRBV7-2 with TRBJ2-1, with 13 positions matching TRBD2. Looked up from germline, CDR1 is SGHTA and CDR2 is FQGNSA. The CDR3 totals 17 residues. V was pared by 5 bases and J by 0 bases, with 4 bases of the junction left unmatched. The chain's CDR3 is CASSPRTSGSSYNEQFF. In nucleotides, the CDR3 is TGTGCCAGCAGCCCGAGGACTAGCGGGAGCTCCTACAATGAGCAGTTCTTC.

V is TRBV7-9 and J is TRBJ2-7, with no clear D. V was trimmed by 5 bases and J by 2 bases, leaving 13 bases between them. Germline CDR1 reads SEHNR; CDR2 reads FQNEAQ (reference sequence). The CDR3 covers 14 residues. The DNA of the CDR3 is TGTGCCAGCAGCGAAACAGAAGTTGCCTACGAGCAGTACTTC. This gives the protein CASSETEVAYEQYF.

This chain links TRBV6-1 with TRBJ1-1; 8 bases match TRBD1. Trimming took 4 bases from V and 1 from J; bases not matched to a gene: 11. The CDR3 runs 17 residues. Germline lookup yields CDR1 MNHNS and CDR2 SASEGT. The CDR3 nucleotides read TGTGCCAGCAGTGGAGCCCCGGGACAGGCGACGAACACTGAAGCTTTCTTT. This codes for CASSGAPGQATNTEAFF.

The chain uses TRBV6-5 and TRBJ2-7; 8 positions match TRBD1. The CDR3 sequence is 14 residues long. Germline V lookup: CDR1 MNHEY, CDR2 SVGAGI. After removal of 7 bases from V and 6 bases from J, the junction contained 11 bases not matched to a gene. CDR3 in amino acids: CASTPRQGTREQYF. For the CDR3, the DNA is TGTGCCAGCACCCCGAGACAGGGGACTCGCGAGCAGTACTTC.